This T cell receptor (beta chain) came from a study of shared T cell receptors in the human thymus. TCRdb's table, derived via immunoSEQ multiplex PCR, lists solely in-frame clones and lacks some. The profile shows some 720,000 clones, over 75% of them singletons. The germline V and J ends were trimmed by 3 bases and 7 bases, with 21 bases remaining between them. Germline V gives CDR1 SGHNT, CDR2 YYREEE (reference sequence). CDR3 size: 16 residues. The sample was also linked to a second study, of human thymus T cells.

The chain links TRBV5-4 to TRBJ2-3; TRBD2 might be the D (5 bases). Specimen: thymocytes. The origin of this receptor is a boy under two years old with a congenital heart defect. The CDR3 DNA follows: TGTGCCAGCAGCTATGGGAAGCGGAAATTAGCTAATACGCAGTATTTT. Its protein is CASSYGKRKLANTQYF.